This T cell receptor (beta chain) is drawn from a study of blood T cell repertoires in COVID-19. Whole-study context: Nucleic acid was either cDNA or gDNA, and it came from T cells, B-cell-depleted T cells, or PBMCs.

Study processing details: By means of reference gene primer amplification, nucleated cell counts were estimated. The repertoire was sequenced with immunoSEQ multiplex PCR; TCRdb's copy has only in-frame clones and lacks some. The V and J calls and clone size are taken from that table; D and trimming were inferred from the DNA. The sample includes approximately 190,000 clones, around four fifths of them seen just once. The TCR sequence derives from a woman aged 70-85 years with active or convalescent COVID-19. Material: peripheral blood.

CDR3: CASRYGGGPTDTQYF. For the CDR3, the DNA is TGCGCCAGCAGGTATGGGGGAGGGCCGACAGATACGCAGTATTTT. This sequence joins TRBV5-1 and TRBJ2-3, with 7 bases that match TRBD2. The J segment lost 3 bases and the V segment lost 5 bases, leaving 9 bases of the junction unmatched. CDR3 length: 15 amino acids. Looked up from germline, CDR1 is SGHRS and CDR2 is YFSETQ. Supplemented by reference TRBV5-1 and TRBJ2-3, the full variable domain reads KAGVTQTPRYLIKTRGQQVTLSCSPISGHRSVSWYQQTPGQGLQFLFEYFSETQRNKGNFPGRFSGRQFSNSRSEMNVSTLELGDSALYLCASRYGGGPTDTQYFGPGTRLTVL.